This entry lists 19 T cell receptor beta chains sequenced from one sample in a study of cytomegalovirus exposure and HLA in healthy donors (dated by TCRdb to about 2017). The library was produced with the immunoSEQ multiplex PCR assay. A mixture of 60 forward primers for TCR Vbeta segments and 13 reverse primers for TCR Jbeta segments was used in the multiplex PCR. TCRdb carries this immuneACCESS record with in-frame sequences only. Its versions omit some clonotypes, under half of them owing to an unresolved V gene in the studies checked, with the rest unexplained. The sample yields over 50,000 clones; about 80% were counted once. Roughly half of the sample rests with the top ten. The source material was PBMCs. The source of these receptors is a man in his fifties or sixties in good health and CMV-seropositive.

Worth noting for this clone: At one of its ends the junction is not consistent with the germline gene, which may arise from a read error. The CDR3 region has the DNA TGTGCCAGTAGTCCCCTGGGACTAGCGGAAACCTGGCAGCTCTTC. Protein: CASSPLGLAETWQLF. V usage is TRBV19 and J usage is TRBJ2-1; 11 bases align to TRBD2. The germline V gene encodes CDR1 LNHDA and CDR2 SQIVND (reference sequence). The CDR3 length is 15 residues.

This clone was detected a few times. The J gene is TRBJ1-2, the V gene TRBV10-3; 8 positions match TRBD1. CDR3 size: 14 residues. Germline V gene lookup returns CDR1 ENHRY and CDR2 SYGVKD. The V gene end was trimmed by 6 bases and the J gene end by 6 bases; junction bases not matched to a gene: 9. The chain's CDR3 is CAIRYTDREDGYTF. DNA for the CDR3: TGTGCCATCAGATACACGGACAGGGAGGATGGCTACACCTTC.

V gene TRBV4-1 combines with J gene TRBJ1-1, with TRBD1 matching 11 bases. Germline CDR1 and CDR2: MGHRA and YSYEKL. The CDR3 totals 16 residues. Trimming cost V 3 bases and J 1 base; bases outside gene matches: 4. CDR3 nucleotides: TGCGCCAGCAGCCACCCGGACAGGGGGCCGAACACTGAAGCTTTCTTT. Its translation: CASSHPDRGPNTEAFF.

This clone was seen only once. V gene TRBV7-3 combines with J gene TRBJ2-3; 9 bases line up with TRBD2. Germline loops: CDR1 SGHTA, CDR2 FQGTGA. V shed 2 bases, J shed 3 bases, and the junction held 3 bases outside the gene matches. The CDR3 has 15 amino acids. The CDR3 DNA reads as TGTGCCAGCAGCTTAGCGGGGGGGGCGACAGATACGCAGTATTTT. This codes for CASSLAGGATDTQYF.

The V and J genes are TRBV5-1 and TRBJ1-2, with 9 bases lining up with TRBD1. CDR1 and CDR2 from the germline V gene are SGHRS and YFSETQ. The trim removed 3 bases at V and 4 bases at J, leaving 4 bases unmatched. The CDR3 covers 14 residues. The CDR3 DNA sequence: TGCGCCAGCAGCTGGGGACAGGGTATCTATGGCTACACCTTC. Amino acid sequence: CASSWGQGIYGYTF.

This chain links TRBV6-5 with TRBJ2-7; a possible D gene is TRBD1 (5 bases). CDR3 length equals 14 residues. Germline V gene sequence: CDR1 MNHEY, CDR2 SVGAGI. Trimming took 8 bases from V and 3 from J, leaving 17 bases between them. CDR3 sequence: CASSPRQINYEQYF. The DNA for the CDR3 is TGTGCCAGCTCTCCCAGACAGATCAACTACGAGCAGTACTTC.

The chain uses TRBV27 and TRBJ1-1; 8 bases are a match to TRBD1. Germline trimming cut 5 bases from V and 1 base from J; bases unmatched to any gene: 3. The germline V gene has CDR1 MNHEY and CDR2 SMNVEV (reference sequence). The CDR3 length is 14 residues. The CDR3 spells CASSEGQENTEAFF. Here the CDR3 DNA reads TGTGCCAGCAGTGAGGGACAGGAGAACACTGAAGCTTTCTTT.

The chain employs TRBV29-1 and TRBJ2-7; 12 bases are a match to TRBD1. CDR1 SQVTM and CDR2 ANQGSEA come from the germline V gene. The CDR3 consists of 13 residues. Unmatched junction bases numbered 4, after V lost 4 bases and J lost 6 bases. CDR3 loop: CSVVGQGASEQYF. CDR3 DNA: TGCAGCGTTGTGGGACAGGGGGCAAGCGAGCAGTACTTC.

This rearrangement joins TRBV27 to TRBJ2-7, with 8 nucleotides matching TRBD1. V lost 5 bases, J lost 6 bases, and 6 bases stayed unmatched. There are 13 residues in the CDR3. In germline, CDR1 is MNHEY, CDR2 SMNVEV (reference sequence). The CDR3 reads CASSHDRGSEQYF. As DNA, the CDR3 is TGTGCCAGCAGTCACGACAGGGGAAGCGAGCAGTACTTC.

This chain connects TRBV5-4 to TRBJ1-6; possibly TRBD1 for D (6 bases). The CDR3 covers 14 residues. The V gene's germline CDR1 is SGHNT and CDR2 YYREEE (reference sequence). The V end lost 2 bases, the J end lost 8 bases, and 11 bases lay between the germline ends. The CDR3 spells CASSLRTADSPLHF. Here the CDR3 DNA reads TGTGCCAGCAGCTTAAGGACAGCGGATTCACCCCTCCACTTT.

The CDR3 here is CASFEANTGELFF. The CDR3, as DNA: TGTGCCAGCTTTGAGGCGAACACCGGGGAGCTGTTTTTT. The V gene is TRBV7-6, the J gene TRBJ2-2, with D hard to call. V lost 8 bases, J lost 0 bases, and 7 bases lay in between. From germline, CDR1 is SGHVS and CDR2 FNYEAQ. This CDR3 region has 13 residues.

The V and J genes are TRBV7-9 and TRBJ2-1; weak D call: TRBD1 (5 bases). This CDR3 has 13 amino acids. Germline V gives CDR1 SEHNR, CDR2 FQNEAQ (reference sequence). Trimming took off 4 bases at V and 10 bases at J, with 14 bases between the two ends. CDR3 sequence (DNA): TGTGCCAGCAGCTCAGGGTCCTACTACGAGCAGTTCTTC. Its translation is CASSSGSYYEQFF. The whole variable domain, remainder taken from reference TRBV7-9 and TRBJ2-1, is DTGVSQNPRHKITKRGQNVTFRCDPISEHNRLYWYRQTLGQGPEFLTYFQNEAQLEKSRLLSDRFSAERPKGSFSTLEIQRTEQGDSAMYLCASSSGSYYEQFFGPGTRLTVL.

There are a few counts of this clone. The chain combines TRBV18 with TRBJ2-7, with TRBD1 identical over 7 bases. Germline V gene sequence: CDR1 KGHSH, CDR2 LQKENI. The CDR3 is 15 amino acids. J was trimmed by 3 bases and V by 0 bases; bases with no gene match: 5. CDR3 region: CASSPPRGGLYEQYF. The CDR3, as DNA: TGTGCCAGCTCACCACCGCGAGGGGGCCTCTACGAGCAGTACTTC.

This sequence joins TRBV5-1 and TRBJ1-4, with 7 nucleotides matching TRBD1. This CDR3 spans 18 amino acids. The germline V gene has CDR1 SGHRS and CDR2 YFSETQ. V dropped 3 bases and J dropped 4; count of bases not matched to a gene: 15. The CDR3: CASSYAPQGQAYNEKLFF. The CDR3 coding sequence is TGCGCCAGCAGCTATGCGCCCCAAGGACAGGCGTATAATGAAAAACTGTTTTTT.

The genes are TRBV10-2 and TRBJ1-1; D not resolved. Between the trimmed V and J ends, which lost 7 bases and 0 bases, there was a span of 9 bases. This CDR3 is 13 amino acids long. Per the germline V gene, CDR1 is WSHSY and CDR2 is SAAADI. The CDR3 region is CASKGVMNTEAFF. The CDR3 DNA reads TGCGCCAGCAAGGGAGTCATGAACACTGAAGCTTTCTTT.

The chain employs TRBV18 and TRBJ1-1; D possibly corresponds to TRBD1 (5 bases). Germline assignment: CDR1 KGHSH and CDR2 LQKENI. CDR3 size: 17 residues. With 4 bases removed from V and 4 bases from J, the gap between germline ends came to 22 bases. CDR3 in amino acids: CASSLNQGNSGGTEAFF. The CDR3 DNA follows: TGTGCCAGCTCACTCAACCAGGGTAACTCCGGGGGCACTGAAGCTTTCTTT.

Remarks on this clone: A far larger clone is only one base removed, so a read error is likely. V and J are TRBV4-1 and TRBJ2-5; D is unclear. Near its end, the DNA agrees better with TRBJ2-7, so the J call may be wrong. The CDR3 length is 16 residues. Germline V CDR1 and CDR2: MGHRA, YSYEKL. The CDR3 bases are TGCGCCAGCAGCCAAGAAGCAGGAAAAGGCTCCTACGAGCAGTACTTC. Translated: CASSQEAGKGSYEQYF.

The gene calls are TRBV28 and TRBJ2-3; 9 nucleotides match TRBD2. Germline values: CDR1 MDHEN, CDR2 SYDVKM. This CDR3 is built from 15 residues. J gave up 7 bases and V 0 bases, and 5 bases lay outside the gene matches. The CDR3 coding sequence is TGTGCCAGCAGTTTATGGCGGGAGGGTTCAAATACGCAGTATTTT. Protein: CASSLWREGSNTQYF.

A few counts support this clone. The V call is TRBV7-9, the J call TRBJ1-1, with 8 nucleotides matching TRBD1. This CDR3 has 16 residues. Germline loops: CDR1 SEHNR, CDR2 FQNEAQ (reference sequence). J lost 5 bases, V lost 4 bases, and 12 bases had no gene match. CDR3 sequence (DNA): TGTGCCAGCAGCTACGAGGCAGGGGGCGTATTAACTGAAGCTTTCTTT. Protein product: CASSYEAGGVLTEAFF.